This T cell receptor (beta chain) was recovered during a study of graft-versus-host responses after intestinal transplantation. Sequencing was performed with immunoSEQ multiplex PCR; in TCRdb, only in-frame clones are kept and a portion is missing. Of 90,000 to 130,000 clones listed, just over 90% are singletons. On this clone: As yet, its antigen is unknown.

The TCR was taken from a human donor who was the organ donor for an intestinal transplant. The sample in question was unstimulated CD4+ T cells sorted from spleen or lymph node cells, obtained before transplant.

The CDR3 nucleotides read TGTGCCAGCAGTTTGTTGGGGATCAGGGAGACCCAGTACTTC. This encodes CASSLLGIRETQYF. The V gene is TRBV27, the J gene TRBJ2-5; no reliable D call. The CDR3 consists of 14 residues. Germline V gives CDR1 MNHEY, CDR2 SMNVEV (reference sequence). V was clipped by 3 bases and J by 5 bases, with 13 bases between them.